This T cell receptor beta chain was profiled in a study of beta chain features in type 1 diabetes. Looking at the study overall: Comparable age, gender and cell yields were observed in patients relative to healthy donors. Findings and limits, study-wide: Among patients with Type 1 diabetes, TCRB CDR3s were moderately but significantly shorter in every one of the four CD4+ subsets. High TCR expression in some cells could lead to their over-representation in cDNA sequencing.

To note about this clone: Its antigen is unknown.

CDR1 and CDR2 (germline): SGHTA, FQGNSA. Trimming cost V 0 bases and J 9 bases; bases outside gene matches: 3. The CDR3 is made up of 15 amino acids. Reverse transcribing all isolated RNA meant expressed TCRB transcripts were sequenced. The assay was immunoSEQ multiplex PCR, and TCRdb's table has in-frame clones only and misses some. The table lists 150,000 or so clones, approximately 9.2% of them singletons. Purity (above 98%) was reached by all sorted populations. The chain combines TRBV7-2 with TRBJ1-6, with TRBD1 matching 9 bases. This clonotype was sampled from a man between 18 and 29 years old in good health. The specimen was central memory CD4+ T cells from blood. The DNA for the CDR3 is TGTGCCAGCAGCTTAGCGGGGACAGGGACTTCACCCCTCCACTTT. Protein product: CASSLAGTGTSPLHF.